The T cell receptor (beta chain) under discussion was sequenced for a study of human T cells and chemical hapten exposure. Study conclusions and caveats: No change in TCRs above 1 in 1000 frequency was produced by DPC sensitization.

The CDR3 extends over 16 amino acids. The junction had 7 bases not matched to a gene; V was cut back by 5 bases and J by 0 bases. Germline V gene sequence: CDR1 MDHEN, CDR2 SYDVKM. The template was total RNA from unfractionated whole blood. With regard to this clonotype: What it recognizes is unknown.

Unique molecular identifiers were attached to individual cDNA molecules within the library. MiXCR, run by TCRdb on the 5' RACE reads, gives a single entry per CDR3 protein. The table includes 100,000 to 120,000 distinct CDR3 sequences, approximately 19% detected once. The chain carries TRBV28 and TRBJ2-4, with 7 bases matching TRBD2. This TCR was recovered from a human donor in good health. The CDR3 nucleotides read TGTGCCAGCAGTCTGGGGAGGGACCTAGCCAAAAACATTCAGTACTTC. Its translation is CASSLGRDLAKNIQYF.